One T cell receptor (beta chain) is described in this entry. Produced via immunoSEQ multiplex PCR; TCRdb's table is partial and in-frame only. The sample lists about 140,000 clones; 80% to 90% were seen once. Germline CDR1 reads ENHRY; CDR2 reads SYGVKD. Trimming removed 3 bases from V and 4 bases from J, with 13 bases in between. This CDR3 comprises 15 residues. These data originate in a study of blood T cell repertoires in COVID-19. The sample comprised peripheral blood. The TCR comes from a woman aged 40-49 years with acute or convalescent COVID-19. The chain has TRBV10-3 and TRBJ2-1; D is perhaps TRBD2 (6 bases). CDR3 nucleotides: TGTGCCATCAGTGAAAGGCGGGGACCTTACAATGAGCAGTTCTTC. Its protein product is CAISERRGPYNEQFF.